The 5 T cell receptor beta chains below all came from one sample that was sequenced in a study of blood T cell repertoires in COVID-19 (dated by TCRdb to about 2020). Libraries were built with the immunoSEQ multiplex PCR assay. TCRdb's version of the immuneACCESS table is confined to in-frame rearrangements and falls short of the full clone set. An unresolved V gene accounts for under half of the shortfall where checked; the remainder is of unknown origin. A total of about 310,000 clones appear in this sample, roughly 87% of them only once. In total, the top ten clones hold 1% of the sample. The material sequenced was peripheral blood. Receptor source: a man aged 50-60 years with active or convalescent COVID-19.

This chain links TRBV28 with TRBJ2-3, with TRBD2 matching over 8 bases. This CDR3 is 16 amino acids long. Germline assignment: CDR1 MDHEN and CDR2 SYDVKM. The V and J ends lost 7 bases and 4 bases, in that order; junction bases with no gene match: 13. The CDR3 nucleotides read TGTGCCAGCACTCCTCCGGGTAGCGGGAATCCAGATACGCAGTATTTT. Encoded protein: CASTPPGSGNPDTQYF.

The chain combines TRBV28 with TRBJ2-2; D may be TRBD2 (7 bases). The CDR3 covers 16 residues. Looked up from germline, CDR1 is MDHEN and CDR2 is SYDVKM. Deletions cut 5 bases from V and 5 bases from J, with 18 bases between. CDR3 region: CASSPTYGGRTGELFF. CDR3 nucleotides: TGTGCCAGCAGTCCCACTTACGGGGGGCGAACCGGGGAGCTGTTTTTT.

The J gene is TRBJ1-6, the V gene TRBV5-1; D is unresolved. V shed 5 bases and J shed 8 bases, with 11 bases lying between them. Germline V gives CDR1 SGHRS, CDR2 YFSETQ. The CDR3 is 13 amino acids. As DNA, the CDR3 is TGCGCCAGCAGGGGCGGGAGCGATTCACCCCTCCACTTT. This translates into CASRGGSDSPLHF. The whole variable domain, filled in from reference TRBV5-1 and TRBJ1-6, reads KAGVTQTPRYLIKTRGQQVTLSCSPISGHRSVSWYQQTPGQGLQFLFEYFSETQRNKGNFPGRFSGRQFSNSRSEMNVSTLELGDSALYLCASRGGSDSPLHFGNGTRLTVT.

V usage is TRBV18 and J usage is TRBJ1-4; 7 bases agree with TRBD1. The germline V gene encodes CDR1 KGHSH and CDR2 LQKENI. CDR3 length: 17 residues. J was trimmed by 0 bases and V by 3 bases; bases with no gene match: 7. CDR3 in DNA: TGTGCCAGCTCACCTTGGACAGGCGCGACAACTAATGAAAAACTGTTTTTT. Its translation: CASSPWTGATTNEKLFF.

The chain couples TRBV18 to TRBJ2-5; D may be TRBD1 (6 bases). This CDR3 is built from 14 residues. Germline CDR1 and CDR2: KGHSH and LQKENI. The ends were cut back, 1 base at V and 5 bases at J, with 11 bases in the middle. In DNA form, the CDR3 reads TGTGCCAGCTCACCACAAACAGGGCAGGAGACCCAGTACTTC. It is translated as CASSPQTGQETQYF.